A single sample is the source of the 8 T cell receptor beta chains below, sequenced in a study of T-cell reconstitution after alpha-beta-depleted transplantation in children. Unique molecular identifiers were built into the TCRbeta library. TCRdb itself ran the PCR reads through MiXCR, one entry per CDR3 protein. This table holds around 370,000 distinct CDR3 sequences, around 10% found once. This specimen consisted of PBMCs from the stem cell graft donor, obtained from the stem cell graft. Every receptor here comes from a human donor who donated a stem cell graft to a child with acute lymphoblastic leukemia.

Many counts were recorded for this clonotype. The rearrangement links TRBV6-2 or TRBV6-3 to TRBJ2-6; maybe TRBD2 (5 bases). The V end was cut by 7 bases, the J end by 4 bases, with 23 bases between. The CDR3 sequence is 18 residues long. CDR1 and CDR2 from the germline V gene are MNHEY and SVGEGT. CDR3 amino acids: CASMGRMGGSTGANVLTF. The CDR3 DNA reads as TGTGCCAGCATGGGTCGTATGGGCGGGTCGACCGGGGCCAACGTCCTGACTTTC.

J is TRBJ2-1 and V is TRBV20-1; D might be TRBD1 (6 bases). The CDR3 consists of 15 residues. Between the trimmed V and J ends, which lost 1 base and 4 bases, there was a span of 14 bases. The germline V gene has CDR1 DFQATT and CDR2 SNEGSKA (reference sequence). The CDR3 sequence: CSARVPGQTYNEQFF. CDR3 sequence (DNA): TGCAGTGCTAGAGTCCCGGGACAAACATACAATGAGCAGTTCTTC.

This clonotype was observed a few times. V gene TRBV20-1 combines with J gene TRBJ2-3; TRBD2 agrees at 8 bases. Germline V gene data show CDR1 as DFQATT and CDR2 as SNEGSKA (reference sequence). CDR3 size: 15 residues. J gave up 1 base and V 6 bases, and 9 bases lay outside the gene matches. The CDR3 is CSAPPSGRGTDTQYF. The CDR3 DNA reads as TGCAGTGCCCCCCCCAGCGGGAGAGGCACAGATACGCAGTATTTT.

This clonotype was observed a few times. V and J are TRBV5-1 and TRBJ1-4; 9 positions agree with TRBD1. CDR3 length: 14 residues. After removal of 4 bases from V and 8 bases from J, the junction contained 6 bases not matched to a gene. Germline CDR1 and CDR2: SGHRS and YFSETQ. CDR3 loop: CASSNRDRAEKLFF. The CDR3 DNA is TGCGCCAGCAGCAACCGGGACAGGGCCGAAAAACTGTTTTTT.

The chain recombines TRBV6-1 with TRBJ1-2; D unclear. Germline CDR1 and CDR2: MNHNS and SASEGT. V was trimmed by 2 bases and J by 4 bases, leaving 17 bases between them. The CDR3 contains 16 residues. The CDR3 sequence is CASSESLGNPVYGYTF. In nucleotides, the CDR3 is TGTGCCAGCAGTGAATCTTTGGGCAATCCGGTCTATGGCTACACCTTC.

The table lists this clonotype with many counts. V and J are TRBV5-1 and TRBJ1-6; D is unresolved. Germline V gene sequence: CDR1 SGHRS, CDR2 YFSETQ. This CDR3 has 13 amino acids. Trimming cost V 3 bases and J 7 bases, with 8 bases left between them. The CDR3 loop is CASSSDGNSPLHF. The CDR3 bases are TGCGCCAGCAGCTCGGACGGCAATTCACCCCTCCACTTT.

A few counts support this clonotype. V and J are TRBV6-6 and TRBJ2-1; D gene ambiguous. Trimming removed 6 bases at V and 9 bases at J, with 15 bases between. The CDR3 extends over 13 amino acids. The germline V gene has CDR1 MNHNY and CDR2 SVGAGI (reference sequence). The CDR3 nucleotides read TGTGCCAGCAGCCCCCTAGGGTTCGGTGAGCAGTTCTTC. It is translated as CASSPLGFGEQFF.

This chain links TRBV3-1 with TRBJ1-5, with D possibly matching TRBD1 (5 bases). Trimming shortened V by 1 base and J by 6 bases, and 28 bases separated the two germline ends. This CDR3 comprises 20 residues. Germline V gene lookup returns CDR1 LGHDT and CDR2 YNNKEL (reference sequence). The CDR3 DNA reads TGTGCCAGCAGCCAAGGTATCGAATCAATGCAGGGCATTGGCAGTCAGCCCCAGCATTTT. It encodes CASSQGIESMQGIGSQPQHF.